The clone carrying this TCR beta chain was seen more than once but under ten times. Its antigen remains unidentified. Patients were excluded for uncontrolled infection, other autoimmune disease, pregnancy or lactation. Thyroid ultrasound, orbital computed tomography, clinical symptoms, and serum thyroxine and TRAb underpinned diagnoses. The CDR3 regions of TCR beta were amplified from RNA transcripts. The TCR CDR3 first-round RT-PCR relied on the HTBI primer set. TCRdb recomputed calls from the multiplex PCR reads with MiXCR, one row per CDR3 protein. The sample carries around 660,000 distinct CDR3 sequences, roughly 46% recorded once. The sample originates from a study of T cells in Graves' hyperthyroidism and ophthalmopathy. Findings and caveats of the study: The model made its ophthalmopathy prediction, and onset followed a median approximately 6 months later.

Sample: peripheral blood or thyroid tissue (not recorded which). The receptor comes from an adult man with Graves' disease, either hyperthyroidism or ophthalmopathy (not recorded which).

The CDR3 here is CASSWTGVNTEAFF. The CDR3 DNA is TGTGCCAGCAGTTGGACAGGGGTGAACACTGAAGCTTTCTTT. The V and J genes are TRBV6-5 and TRBJ1-1; 9 bases are a match to TRBD1. Per germline, CDR1 MNHEY and CDR2 SVGAGI. The V gene end was trimmed by 4 bases and the J gene end by 0 bases; junction bases not matched to a gene: 0. The CDR3 runs 14 residues.